The next 9 T cell receptor beta chains were all read from a single sample in a study of CD8 T cells in Susac syndrome. An input of roughly 0.45 to 1 ug of RNA was subjected to reverse transcription using random hexamers. MiXCR, applied by TCRdb to the immunoSEQ multiplex PCR reads, yields one record per CDR3 protein. The repertoire holds around 170,000 distinct CDR3 sequences, roughly 94% seen once, with around 0.16% in the top ten. What was sequenced was CD8+ T cells from PBMCs. The receptor source for this set is a human donor with Susac syndrome.

The gene calls are TRBV12-5 and TRBJ2-5; no firm D call. This CDR3 is 13 amino acids long. Germline V gene sequence: CDR1 LGHNT, CDR2 FRNRAP. The ends were cut back, 5 bases at V and 3 bases at J, with 10 bases in the middle. The CDR3 DNA sequence: TGTGCTAGTGGTCCGCCGAATGAAGAGACCCAGTACTTC. It yields the protein CASGPPNEETQYF. The full variable domain, in which reference TRBV12-5 and TRBJ2-5 provide the parts outside the CDR3, is DARVTQTPRHKVTEMGQEVTMRCQPILGHNTVFWYRQTMMQGLELLAYFRNRAPLDDSGMPKDRFSAEMPDATLATLKIQPSEPRDSAVYFCASGPPNEETQYFGPGTRLLVL.

V gene TRBV30 combines with J gene TRBJ2-1; D possibly matches TRBD1 or TRBD2 (6 bases each). The V end was cut by 0 bases, the J end by 8 bases, with 14 bases between. The germline V gene has CDR1 GTSNPN and CDR2 SVGIG (reference sequence). This CDR3 comprises 14 residues. The CDR3 is CAWSVTGGIDEQFF. CDR3 DNA sequence: TGTGCCTGGAGTGTGACAGGAGGGATCGATGAGCAGTTCTTC.

The V call is TRBV19, the J call TRBJ2-1; TRBD1 is a possible D gene (5 bases). The CDR3 totals 12 residues. Trimming stripped 5 bases from V and 10 bases from J, with 12 bases between. CDR1 LNHDA and CDR2 SQIVND come from the germline V gene (reference sequence). CDR3 bases: TGTGCCAGTAGTGCCTCAGGGTGGGAGCAGTTCTTC. It yields the protein CASSASGWEQFF.

The CDR3 is CASSQDTSYEQYF. The CDR3 bases are TGCGCCAGCAGCCAAGACACTTCCTACGAGCAGTACTTC. The V call is TRBV5-1, the J call TRBJ2-7; no reliable D call. Trimming took off 4 bases at V and 1 base at J, with 9 bases between the two ends. From germline, CDR1 is SGHRS and CDR2 YFSETQ. This CDR3 comprises 13 residues.

V usage is TRBV12-3 or TRBV12-4 and J usage is TRBJ2-2; no clear D gene. This CDR3 spans 14 amino acids. V dropped 5 bases and J dropped 3 bases, with 10 bases sitting between them. This CDR3 reads CASSPHPYTGELFF. CDR3 DNA sequence: TGTGCCAGCAGTCCACACCCGTACACCGGGGAGCTGTTTTTT.

This clonotype appeared a single time. CDR3 DNA sequence: TGTGCCAGCAGGGAGGGGAAGCGCCTTAATGAAAAACTGTTTTTT. Its translation: CASREGKRLNEKLFF. The V gene is TRBV7-9, the J gene TRBJ1-4, with D possibly TRBD1 on 5 matching bases. Germline loops: CDR1 SEHNR, CDR2 FQNEAQ (reference sequence). The CDR3 extends over 15 amino acids. Trimming took 6 bases from V and 4 from J, leaving 15 bases between them. Drawing the rest from reference TRBV7-9 and TRBJ1-4, the complete variable domain is DTGVSQNPRHKITKRGQNVTFRCDPISEHNRLYWYRQTLGQGPEFLTYFQNEAQLEKSRLLSDRFSAERPKGSFSTLEIQRTEQGDSAMYLCASREGKRLNEKLFFGSGTQLSVL.

The chain couples TRBV11-2 to TRBJ1-2; D is perhaps TRBD1 (5 bases). CDR1 and CDR2 (germline): SGHAT, FQNNGV. CDR3 size: 12 residues. V shed 1 base and J shed 8 bases, with 8 bases lying between them. The CDR3 DNA reads as TGTGCCAGCAGCTTAGGAGGGGACGGCTACACCTTC. The encoded protein is CASSLGGDGYTF.

The genes are TRBV3-1 and TRBJ1-4, with D unresolved. Per germline, CDR1 LGHDT and CDR2 YNNKEL (reference sequence). The V end was cut by 0 bases, the J end by 0 bases, with 11 bases between. The CDR3 covers 17 residues. The CDR3 is CASSQEDHGPTNEKLFF. The DNA for the CDR3 is TGTGCCAGCAGCCAAGAAGATCATGGACCAACTAATGAAAAACTGTTTTTT. Full variable domain (missing parts from reference TRBV3-1 and TRBJ1-4): DTAVSQTPKYLVTQMGNDKSIKCEQNLGHDTMYWYKQDSKKFLKIMFSYNNKELIINETVPNRFSPKSPDKAHLNLHINSLELGDSAVYFCASSQEDHGPTNEKLFFGSGTQLSVL.

The chain carries TRBV30 and TRBJ1-3; D gene uncertain. Per the germline V gene, CDR1 is GTSNPN and CDR2 is SVGIG (reference sequence). The CDR3 has 16 amino acids. The germline V and J ends were trimmed by 0 bases and 7 bases, with 19 bases remaining between them. The CDR3 loop is CAWSVSTGLVWNTIYF. As DNA, the CDR3 is TGTGCCTGGAGTGTGTCCACGGGATTGGTATGGAACACCATATATTTT.